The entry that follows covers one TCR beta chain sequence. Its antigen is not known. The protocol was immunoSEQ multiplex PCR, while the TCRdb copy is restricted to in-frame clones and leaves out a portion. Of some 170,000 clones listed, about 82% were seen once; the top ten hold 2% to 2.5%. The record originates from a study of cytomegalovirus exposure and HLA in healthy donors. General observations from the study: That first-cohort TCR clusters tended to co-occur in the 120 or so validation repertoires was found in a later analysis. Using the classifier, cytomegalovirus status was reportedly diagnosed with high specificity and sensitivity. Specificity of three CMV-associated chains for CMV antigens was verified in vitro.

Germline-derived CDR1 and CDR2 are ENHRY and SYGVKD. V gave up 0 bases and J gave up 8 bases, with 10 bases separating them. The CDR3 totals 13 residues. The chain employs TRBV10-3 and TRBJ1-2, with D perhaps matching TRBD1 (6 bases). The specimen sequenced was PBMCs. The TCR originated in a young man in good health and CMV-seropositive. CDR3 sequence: CAISESQGVGYTF. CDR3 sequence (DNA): TGTGCCATCAGTGAGTCACAGGGAGTCGGCTACACCTTC.